This is a list of T cell receptor beta chains from one sample in a study of identical twins. MiXCR, applied by TCRdb to the 5' RACE reads, yields one record per CDR3 protein. The sample has 1,800,000 or so distinct CDR3 sequences, about 30% seen once; the top ten hold more than 0.25%. The sample comprised cord blood. The source is a newborn girl in good health. The CDR3 runs from the conserved cysteine through the conserved F or W.

>TRBV12-5|TRBJ2-7
CASGLADRFEQYF
>TRBV7-2|TRBJ2-3
CASSLYGLAGGSGTDTQYF
>TRBV7-2|-
CASSLGIIDEQYF
>TRBV28|TRBJ2-1
CASRKELADNEQFF
>TRBV12-3/TRBV12-4|TRBJ2-2
CASTVREVTGELFF
>TRBV5-1|TRBJ1-1
CASSLAGPGRGTEAFF
>TRBV7-2|TRBJ2-5
CASSLAQLARVETQYF
>TRBV5-6|TRBJ1-6
CASSSDGSGGSPLHF
>TRBV6-6|TRBJ1-6
CASSPGTGLIPLHF
>TRBV12-3/TRBV12-4|TRBJ1-1
CASRRQAQTNTEAFF
>TRBV3-1|TRBJ2-1
CASSQAVRGNEQFF
>TRBV10-3|TRBJ2-5
CAISGTREKETQYF
>TRBV6-5|-
CASRSGTGIDEQYF
>TRBV5-1|TRBJ2-3
CASSVDRGRGTDTQYF
>TRBV11-2|TRBJ2-5
CASSLGTSGGAKGNEQYF
>TRBV18|TRBJ2-1
CASSLPLRSYNEQFF
>TRBV12-3/TRBV12-4|TRBJ1-5
CASSNQDRRGYSNQPQHF
>TRBV12-3/TRBV12-4|-
CASSLGLAGGPKDEQYF
>TRBV10-3|TRBJ2-7
CAISERLAGGYEQYF
>TRBV18|TRBJ1-2
CASSPGTDTSYGYTF
>TRBV20-1|TRBJ1-5
CSATGQGRGGNQPQHF
>TRBV7-2|TRBJ1-2
CASSLTINYGYTF
>TRBV2|TRBJ1-5
CASRRTRNSNQSQHF
>TRBV24-1|TRBJ2-1
CATRGLGGINNEQFF
>TRBV2|TRBJ1-2
CASRPDGTYGYTF
>TRBV12-3/TRBV12-4|TRBJ1-5
CASSLRGQGIQPQHF
>TRBV27|TRBJ2-7
CASSADSTEQYF
>TRBV20-1|TRBJ2-3
CSGTEARGGHGDTQYF
>TRBV27|TRBJ2-1
CASTASGRALDEQFF
>TRBV20-1|TRBJ1-5
CSARDMVTGRHQPQHF
>TRBV20-1|TRBJ1-2
CSANRIYGYTF
>TRBV7-2|TRBJ1-5
CASSLGSGGPAQPQHF
>TRBV4-1|TRBJ2-4
CASSQTGIQNIQYF
>TRBV7-2|TRBJ2-7
CASSFPRGYSYEQYF
>TRBV11-2|TRBJ2-2
CASSFHRPNTGELFF
>TRBV10-3|TRBJ2-7
CAISEGQVGVGYEQYF
>TRBV7-9|TRBJ1-4
CASSLAQGVTNEKLFF
>TRBV28|TRBJ2-5
CASSGRMYNEQYF
>TRBV20-1|TRBJ2-3
CSAAEGSGRVSDTQYF
>TRBV3-1|TRBJ2-7
CASSQGGSNSYEQYF
>TRBV28|TRBJ2-5
CASSPLGTGVQETQYF
>TRBV20-1|TRBJ2-3
CSARGPLLGGADTQYF
>TRBV20-1|TRBJ2-2
CSATHPLRQTGELFF
>TRBV20-1|TRBJ2-7
CSVGSGYSYEQYF
>TRBV27|TRBJ1-2
CASSLGRGSGLYGYTF
>TRBV9|TRBJ2-7
CASSPPPSGLIYEQYF
>TRBV6-1|TRBJ1-1
CASSEAHRTEAFF
>TRBV7-2|TRBJ1-2
CASSPTEKDGYTF
>TRBV7-2|TRBJ2-1
CASSLWVGRVSYNEQFF
>TRBV20-1|TRBJ1-4
CSARRQASNEKLFF
>TRBV20-1|TRBJ2-6
CSARRGSGADVLTF
>TRBV5-5|TRBJ1-4
CASSLEGAGEKLFF
>TRBV12-3/TRBV12-4|TRBJ1-5
CASSIVTAYSNQPQHF
>TRBV28|TRBJ2-1
CASSPLAGGRYNEQFF
>TRBV5-6|TRBJ1-6
CASSLRRQGANSPLHF